This T cell receptor beta chain was sequenced during a study of long-term antiretroviral therapy in people with HIV (dated by TCRdb to 2021 to 2024). For the wider study: The earliest samples were collected roughly a decade before the 2015 WHO recommendation for immediate ART, at a time when ART was usually postponed until CD4 counts fell. This retrospective serial study examined whether starting ART and sustained HIV suppression were associated with changes in the composition and diversity of the TRB repertoire in peripheral blood. Of the roughly 30 participants with HIV, roughly 10 were female. The cohort contributed over 150 cryopreserved PBMC samples from under 35 adults with confirmed HIV infection, collected serially over a mean of approximately 6 years (range 1-12). No cross-contamination during QIAcube processing turned up in test extractions that ran a monoclonal T-cell line alongside 30 to 40 polyclonal samples. Results the study describes overall, beyond this receptor: Owing to limited PBMC availability, only the TCR beta chain was sequenced, without alpha chain pairing. ART initiation was associated with a significant increase in TRB diversity, but diversity stayed significantly below transplant donor controls even after long-term ART. No data were available on ART adherence, viral resistance or therapy changes, limiting inferences about post-ART repertoire changes. Compared with controls, HIV repertoires had narrower CDR3 length ranges, and the network structure pointed to an antigen-experienced repertoire that shifted only slightly toward naive after ART. Unsorted PBMC were profiled instead of sorted CD4+ and CD8+ T cells because pre-ART samples had limited cell numbers. Samples dated from the mid-2000s to the late 2010s, and the ART regimens used may be less effective than current ones. Expanded TRB clones identified before ART initiation dominated the repertoire at all time points, although this dominance fluctuated and declined in many PLHIV after ART.

Worth noting for this clone: The specificity of this receptor is unknown. Base qualities are not provided; no much larger clone lies one nucleotide away.

The CDR3 has 14 amino acids, counting the end cysteine and phenylalanine. Only the CDR3 DNA is retained, 42 bases long and in frame from the first base. Unmatched junction bases come to 3, with V trimmed by 5 bases and J by 5 bases. The germline V gene gives CDR1 as SNHLY and CDR2 as FYNNEI. Inclusion was restricted to participants for whom at least one PBMC sample before ART initiation and at least two post-ART samples were available. Treatment was received in the United States of America by all participants with HIV. Before DNA extraction, cryopreserved samples of about 1-10 million PBMC were thawed and washed. At the time of the earliest PBMC sample for each participant with HIV, ages ranged from roughly 23 to 60 years. Per participant, PBMC samples came from 1-4 timepoints prior to ART initiation and 2-8 timepoints following ART initiation, for a median of 7 samples. For every participant, serial HIV viral load, CD4+ T-cell count, ART history and demographic data were obtained. Genomic DNA was extracted from unsorted PBMC with a Qiagen kit on a QIAcube, processed in batches of 12 samples.

The immunoSEQ hsTCRB v3.0 assay was used at survey level resolution to sequence the TRB variable region. A depth of 40,000-50,000 T-cell genomes per sample was targeted for TRB sequencing. TRB libraries were pooled and sequenced on an Illumina MiSeq using a v3 150-cycle kit. The authors' analysis ran thus. Repertoire analysis was run in R within a reproducible Nextflow workflow that covered QC, data transformation and analysis. LymphoSeq2, an R package for AIRR-Seq data exploration, was used to implement custom analyses. A handful of samples that produced fewer than 5000 total TRB sequences were removed, so 180 or so HIV repertoires were analyzed. Among the approximately 190 retained HIV repertoires, 59 were collected before ART initiation and fewer than 150 were collected after ART initiation. Repertoires were downsampled to 5000 TRB nucleotide sequences, and summary statistics were averaged over 100 downsampling iterations. TRB sequences were retained for analysis only if CDR3 regions of at least seven amino acids were present. Two measures captured diversity: a Shannon entropy-derived clonality score and the Gini coefficient. In the repertoire networks, any two of the top 5000 CDR3 amino acid sequences were linked whenever the two sequences differed by an edit distance of one. Antigen specificity groups and MHC restriction were predicted for TRB CDR3 amino acid sequences with GLIPH2. To flag known associations with CMV, EBV, HIV or tissue antigens, CDR3 amino acid sequences were compared against VDJdb and McPAS-TCR. Pre-ART, post-ART and control groups were compared with Wilcoxon signed-rank tests and Holm-Bonferroni correction. Drawn from immuneACCESS, this table holds only the in-frame rearrangements with V and J called that TCRdb kept. Clones are partly lost; checked studies trace under half to an unresolved V gene and leave the rest unexplained. V and J calls and clone size are given by that table; D and trimming were obtained from the DNA. This sample is represented by about 21,000 clones; 84% of them were singletons. The top ten hold nearly 3.5% of the sample.

The V and J segments used are TRBV2 and TRBJ2-2, and TRBD1 matches 9 of the central bases. The specimen comprised unsorted PBMCs, sampled 1.9 years after starting antiretroviral therapy. The sequence was collected from a woman aged 45-60 years with HIV. In nucleotides, the sequence is TGTGCCAGCAGTTACAGGGGGCAGACCGGGGAGCTGTTTTTT. Its protein is CASSYRGQTGELFF.